Described below is a single T cell receptor beta chain sequence and its context. The antigen is undetermined. Clones were read by immunoSEQ multiplex PCR, and TCRdb kept only the in-frame ones, dropping some. This table holds tens of thousands of clones, more than 80% found once. The J segment lost 5 bases and the V segment lost 4 bases, leaving 4 bases of the junction unmatched. The CDR3 contains 13 residues. Germline loops: CDR1 GTSNPN, CDR2 SVGIG (reference sequence). The sample belongs to a study of PD-1 blockade in mismatch repair-deficient tumors. Study-wide context: All were previously treated, progressing patients with 12 mismatch repair-deficient cancer types.

Every patient had mismatch repair deficiency by PCR or immunohistochemistry. A few pembrolizumab responders had their TCRs sequenced. Points from the study as a whole: After pembrolizumab, tumor-resident clones rose rapidly, then generally contracted before radiologic responses.

This TCR was sampled from an adult with mismatch repair-deficient cancer. This chain connects TRBV30 to TRBJ2-2; 7 nucleotides line up with TRBD2. Sample: peripheral blood, taken 44 weeks after starting pembrolizumab. CDR3 nucleotide sequence: TGTGCCTGGACTTGGCGGGGGACCGGGGAGCTGTTTTTT. Protein product: CAWTWRGTGELFF.